The 9 T cell receptor beta chains below were found in one sample sequenced in a study of spatial heterogeneity in lung cancer. MiXCR, applied by TCRdb to the 5' RACE reads, yields one record per CDR3 protein. The sample carries approximately 52,000 distinct CDR3 sequences, less than 8.5% recorded once. Sample time point: sample taken at primary tumor resection. The study sequenced unsorted whole RNA from tumor, nontumor lung or frozen PBMC. The sample was PBMCs, taken at surgery. These TCRs come from a female donor with early-stage non-small cell lung cancer.

V and J are TRBV9 and TRBJ1-6, with D maybe TRBD1 (5 bases). CDR3 length equals 15 residues. The germline V and J ends were trimmed by 4 bases and 7 bases, with 15 bases remaining between them. Germline V gene data show CDR1 as SGDLS and CDR2 as YYNGEE. The CDR3 reads CASSSSRDPNSPLHF. The CDR3 coding sequence is TGTGCCAGCAGCTCGAGCCGGGACCCCAATTCACCCCTCCACTTT.

The rearrangement uses TRBV7-6 and TRBJ2-7; D is undetermined. Germline V lookup: CDR1 SGHVS, CDR2 FNYEAQ. There are 13 residues in the CDR3. V was cut by 3 bases and J by 2 bases, with 8 bases left in between. The CDR3 sequence: CASSLAGTYEQYF. The CDR3 DNA is TGTGCCAGCAGCTTGGCAGGTACCTACGAGCAGTACTTC.

This clonotype was seen repeatedly, ten times or more. The V gene is TRBV28, the J gene TRBJ1-3, with 10 bases identical to TRBD1. Per germline, CDR1 MDHEN and CDR2 SYDVKM. The junction had 10 bases not matched to a gene; V was cut back by 4 bases and J by 7 bases. This CDR3 contains 16 residues. CDR3 coding DNA: TGTGCCAGCAGTTCACCCAGGGACAGGGGACGGAACACCATATATTTT. Residues: CASSSPRDRGRNTIYF.

This clonotype came up many times. This rearrangement joins TRBV3-1 to TRBJ2-7; either TRBD1 or TRBD2 may fit D (5 bases each). Germline V lookup: CDR1 LGHDT, CDR2 YNNKEL (reference sequence). The CDR3 spans 14 residues. V was shortened by 3 bases and J by 2 bases, with 11 bases between the two germline ends. CDR3 nucleotides: TGTGCCAGCAGCCACCGGGACGGTACCTACGAGCAGTACTTC. Translation gives CASSHRDGTYEQYF.

This clonotype is categorized as large. V gene TRBV28 combines with J gene TRBJ1-2, with 7 bases aligning to TRBD1. Trimming removed 2 bases from V and 4 bases from J; junction bases left unmatched: 1. The CDR3 has 13 residues. In germline, CDR1 is MDHEN, CDR2 SYDVKM. The CDR3 coding sequence is TGTGCCAGCAGTTTAGGGACAGCCTATGGCTACACCTTC. As protein: CASSLGTAYGYTF.

In its sample, this clonotype was seen many times. This chain joins TRBV4-1 and TRBJ2-1, with D possibly being TRBD2 (5 bases). The V gene lost 1 base and the J gene lost 8 bases, with 12 bases spanning the gap. CDR3 size: 14 residues. CDR1 is MGHRA and CDR2 is YSYEKL in the germline V gene. Here the CDR3 DNA reads TGCGCCAGCAGCCAAGGCGGGCCTGTGGATGAGCAGTTCTTC. It codes for CASSQGGPVDEQFF.

This clonotype was observed many times. The J gene is TRBJ2-3, the V gene TRBV15; D call uncertain. CDR3 length: 13 amino acids. Per germline, CDR1 LNHNV and CDR2 YYDKDF (reference sequence). Trimming cost V 0 bases and J 5 bases, with 6 bases left between them. The CDR3 spells CATSRDRVDTQYF. CDR3 nucleotide sequence: TGTGCCACCAGCAGAGATCGTGTAGATACGCAGTATTTT.

This clonotype came up many times. The V call is TRBV6-2 or TRBV6-3, the J call TRBJ1-5; perhaps TRBD1 as D (5 bases). The CDR3 loop spans 13 amino acids. V dropped 6 bases and J dropped 3 bases, with 9 bases sitting between them. Germline CDR1 MNHEY, CDR2 SVGEGT. CDR3 nucleotides: TGTGCCAGCAGCATACAGGTCAATCAGCCCCAGCATTTT. This sequence encodes CASSIQVNQPQHF.

The table lists this clonotype with a few counts. The chain joins TRBV7-9 to TRBJ2-1, with D hard to call. This CDR3 has 13 amino acids. V was clipped by 5 bases and J by 4 bases, with 9 bases between them. Germline CDR1 reads SEHNR; CDR2 reads FQNEAQ (reference sequence). The CDR3: CASSPTVYNEQFF. The DNA for the CDR3 is TGTGCCAGCAGCCCGACGGTTTACAATGAGCAGTTCTTC.